This TCR beta chain was found in a study of technical replicates of blood from a handful of donors. Regarding this clone: This sample also contains other DNA sequences that code for the same CDR3.

Sequencing was performed with immunoSEQ multiplex PCR; in TCRdb, only in-frame clones are kept and a portion is missing. The data hold approximately 89,000 clones, with about 93% observed a single time. Trimming took 1 base from V and 4 from J, leaving 9 bases between them. Germline lookup yields CDR1 GTSNPN and CDR2 SVGIG (reference sequence). The CDR3 is made up of 13 amino acids. This TCR derives from a human donor in good health. V usage is TRBV30 and J usage is TRBJ2-3, with D perhaps TRBD2 (6 bases). Sequences were obtained from T cells isolated from PBMCs. In DNA form, the CDR3 reads TGTGCCTGGAGTGGCGGAGGGCCAGATACGCAGTATTTT. Its protein product is CAWSGGGPDTQYF.